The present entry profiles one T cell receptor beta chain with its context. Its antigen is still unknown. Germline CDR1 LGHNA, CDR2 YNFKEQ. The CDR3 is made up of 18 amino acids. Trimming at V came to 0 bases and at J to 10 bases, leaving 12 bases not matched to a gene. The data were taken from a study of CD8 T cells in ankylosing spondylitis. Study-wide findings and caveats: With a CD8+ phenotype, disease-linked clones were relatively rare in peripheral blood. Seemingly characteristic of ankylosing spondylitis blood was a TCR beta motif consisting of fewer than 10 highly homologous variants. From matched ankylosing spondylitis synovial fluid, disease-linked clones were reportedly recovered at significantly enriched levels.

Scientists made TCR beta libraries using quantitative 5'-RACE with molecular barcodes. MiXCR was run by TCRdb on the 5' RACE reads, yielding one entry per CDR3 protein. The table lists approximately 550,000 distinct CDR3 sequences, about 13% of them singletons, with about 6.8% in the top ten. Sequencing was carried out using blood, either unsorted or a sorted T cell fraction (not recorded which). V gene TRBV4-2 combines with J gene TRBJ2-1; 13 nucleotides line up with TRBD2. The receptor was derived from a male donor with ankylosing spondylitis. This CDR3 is CASSQDSGLAGRGGEQFF. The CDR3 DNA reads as TGTGCCAGCAGCCAAGATTCGGGACTAGCGGGAAGAGGGGGGGAGCAGTTCTTC.